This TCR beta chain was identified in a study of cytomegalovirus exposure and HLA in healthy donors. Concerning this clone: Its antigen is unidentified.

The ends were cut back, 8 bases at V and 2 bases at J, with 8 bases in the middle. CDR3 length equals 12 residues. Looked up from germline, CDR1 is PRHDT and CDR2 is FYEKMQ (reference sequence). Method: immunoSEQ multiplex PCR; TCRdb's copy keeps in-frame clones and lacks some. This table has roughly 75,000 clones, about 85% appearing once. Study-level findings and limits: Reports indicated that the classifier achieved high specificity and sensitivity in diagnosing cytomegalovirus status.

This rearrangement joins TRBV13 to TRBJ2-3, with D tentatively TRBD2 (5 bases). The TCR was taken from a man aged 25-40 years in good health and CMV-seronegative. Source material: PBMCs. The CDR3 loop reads CASEAVTDTQYF. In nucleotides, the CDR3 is TGTGCCAGCGAAGCGGTCACAGATACGCAGTATTTT.